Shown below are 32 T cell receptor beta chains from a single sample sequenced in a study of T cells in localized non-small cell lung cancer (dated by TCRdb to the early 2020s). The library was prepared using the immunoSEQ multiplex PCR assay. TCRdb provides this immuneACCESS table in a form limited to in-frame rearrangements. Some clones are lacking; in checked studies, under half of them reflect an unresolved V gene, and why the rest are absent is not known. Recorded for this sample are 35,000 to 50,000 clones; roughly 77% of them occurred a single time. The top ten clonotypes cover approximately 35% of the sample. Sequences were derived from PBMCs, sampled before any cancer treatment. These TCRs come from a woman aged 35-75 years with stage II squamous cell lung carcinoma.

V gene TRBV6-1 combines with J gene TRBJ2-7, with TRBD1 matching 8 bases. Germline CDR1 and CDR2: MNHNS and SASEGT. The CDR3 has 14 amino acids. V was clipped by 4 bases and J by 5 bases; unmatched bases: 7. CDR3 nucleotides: TGTGCCAGCAGTGTCCAGGGGGCTGGGAACGAGCAGTACGTC. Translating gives CASSVQGAGNEQYV.

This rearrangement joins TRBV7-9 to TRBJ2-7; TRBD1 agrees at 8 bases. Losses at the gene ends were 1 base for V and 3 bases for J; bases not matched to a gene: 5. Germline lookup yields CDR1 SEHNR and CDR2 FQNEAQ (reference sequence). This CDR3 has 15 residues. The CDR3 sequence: CASSLGGTGIYEQYF. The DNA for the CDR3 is TGTGCCAGCAGCTTAGGTGGGACAGGTATCTACGAGCAGTACTTC.

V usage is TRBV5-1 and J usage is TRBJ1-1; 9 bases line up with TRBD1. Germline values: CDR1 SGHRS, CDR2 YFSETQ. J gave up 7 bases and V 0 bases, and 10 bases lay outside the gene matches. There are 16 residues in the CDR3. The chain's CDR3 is CASSLGPGQGLDEAFF. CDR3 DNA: TGCGCCAGCAGCTTGGGCCCGGGACAGGGATTGGATGAAGCTTTCTTT.

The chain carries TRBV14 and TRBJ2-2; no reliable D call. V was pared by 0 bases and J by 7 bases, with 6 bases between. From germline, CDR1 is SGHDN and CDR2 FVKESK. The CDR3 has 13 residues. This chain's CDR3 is CASSQEENGELFF. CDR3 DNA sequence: TGTGCCAGCAGCCAAGAGGAGAACGGGGAGCTGTTTTTT.

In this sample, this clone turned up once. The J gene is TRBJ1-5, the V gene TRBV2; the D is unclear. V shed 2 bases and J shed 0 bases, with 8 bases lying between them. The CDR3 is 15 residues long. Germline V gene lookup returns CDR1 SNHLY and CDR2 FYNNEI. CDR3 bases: TGTGCCAGCAGTGAAAACAGTTATAGCAATCAGCCCCAGCATTTT. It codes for CASSENSYSNQPQHF.

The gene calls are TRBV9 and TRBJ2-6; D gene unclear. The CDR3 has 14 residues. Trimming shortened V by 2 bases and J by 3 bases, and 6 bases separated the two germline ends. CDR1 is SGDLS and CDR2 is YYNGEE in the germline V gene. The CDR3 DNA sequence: TGTGCCAGCAGCGTTCCGGGTGGGGCCAACGTCCTGACTTTC. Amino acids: CASSVPGGANVLTF.

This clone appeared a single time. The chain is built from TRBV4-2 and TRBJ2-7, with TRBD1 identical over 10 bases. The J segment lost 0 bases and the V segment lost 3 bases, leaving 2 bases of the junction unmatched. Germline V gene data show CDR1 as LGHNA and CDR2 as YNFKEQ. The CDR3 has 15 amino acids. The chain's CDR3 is CASSHGDRGSYEQYF. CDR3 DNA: TGTGCCAGCAGCCACGGGGACAGGGGCTCCTACGAGCAGTACTTC.

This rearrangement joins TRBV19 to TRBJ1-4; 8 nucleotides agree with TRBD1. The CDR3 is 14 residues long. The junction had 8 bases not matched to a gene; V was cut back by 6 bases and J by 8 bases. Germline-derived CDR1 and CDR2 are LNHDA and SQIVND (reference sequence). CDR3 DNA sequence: TGTGCCAGTAGACCAGGGGGCGAGGGAGAAAAACTGTTTTTT. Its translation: CASRPGGEGEKLFF. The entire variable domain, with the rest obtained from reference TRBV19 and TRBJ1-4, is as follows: DGGITQSPKYLFRKEGQNVTLSCEQNLNHDAMYWYRQDPGQGLRLIYYSQIVNDFQKGDIAEGYSVSREKKESFPLTVTSAQKNPTAFYLCASRPGGEGEKLFFGSGTQLSVL.

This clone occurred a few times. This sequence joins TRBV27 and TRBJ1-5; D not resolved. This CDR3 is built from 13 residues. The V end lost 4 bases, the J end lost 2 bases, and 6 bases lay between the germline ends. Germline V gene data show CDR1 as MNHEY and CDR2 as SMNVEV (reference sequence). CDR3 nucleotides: TGTGCCAGCAGTTCAAAGGGCAATCAGCCCCAGCATTTT. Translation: CASSSKGNQPQHF.

The CDR3 bases are TGTGCCAGCAGTTACCTCACTAGCACAGATACGCAGTATTTT. Translated, it gives CASSYLTSTDTQYF. The chain has TRBV6-6 and TRBJ2-3; D is undetermined. The V end was cut by 2 bases, the J end by 0 bases, with 6 bases between. The CDR3 extends over 14 amino acids. Germline values: CDR1 MNHNY, CDR2 SVGAGI (reference sequence).

The CDR3 spells CASSPPVSRGIEAFF. The CDR3 coding sequence is TGTGCCAGCTCACCACCGGTTTCCCGGGGGATCGAAGCTTTCTTT. The J gene is TRBJ1-1, the V gene TRBV18, with a tentative D call TRBD1 (5 bases). The V and J ends lost 0 bases and 8 bases respectively, with 16 bases between them. The CDR3 has 15 residues. CDR1 and CDR2 (germline): KGHSH, LQKENI.

The CDR3 sequence is CASSPGGQSRTYEQYF. The DNA for the CDR3 is TGCGCCAGCAGCCCGGGGGGGCAGTCAAGGACCTACGAGCAGTACTTC. J is TRBJ2-7 and V is TRBV5-1, with 8 bases matching TRBD2. The CDR3 is 16 residues long. The germline V gene has CDR1 SGHRS and CDR2 YFSETQ. Trimming took 4 bases from V and 2 from J; bases not matched to a gene: 11.

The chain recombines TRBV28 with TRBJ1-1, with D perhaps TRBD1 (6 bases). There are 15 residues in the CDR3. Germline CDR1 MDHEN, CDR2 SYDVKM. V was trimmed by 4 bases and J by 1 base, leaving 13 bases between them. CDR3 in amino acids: CASSSAGAKNTEAFF. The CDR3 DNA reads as TGTGCCAGCAGTTCGGCAGGGGCAAAGAACACTGAAGCTTTCTTT.

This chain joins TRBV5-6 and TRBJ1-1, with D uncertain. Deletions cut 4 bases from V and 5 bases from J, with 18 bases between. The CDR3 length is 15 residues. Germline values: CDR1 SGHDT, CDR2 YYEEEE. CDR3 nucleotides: TGTGCCAGCAGCCCGGTGGGGATGTTGGAGACTGAAGCTTTCTTT. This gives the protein CASSPVGMLETEAFF.

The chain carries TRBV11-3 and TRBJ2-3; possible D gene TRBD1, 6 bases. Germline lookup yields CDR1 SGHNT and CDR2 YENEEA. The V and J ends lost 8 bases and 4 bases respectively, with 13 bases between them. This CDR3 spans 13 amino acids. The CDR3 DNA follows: TGTGCCAGCGGCTACAGGGAGTCAGATACGCAGTATTTT. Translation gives CASGYRESDTQYF.

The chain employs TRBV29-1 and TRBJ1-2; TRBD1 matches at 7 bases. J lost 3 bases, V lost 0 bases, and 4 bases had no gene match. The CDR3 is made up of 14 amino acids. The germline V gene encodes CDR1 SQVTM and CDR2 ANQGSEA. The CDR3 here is CSVEDHDRDYGYTF. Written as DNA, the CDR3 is TGCAGCGTTGAAGATCACGACAGGGACTATGGCTACACCTTC. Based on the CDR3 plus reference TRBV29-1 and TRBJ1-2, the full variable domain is SAVISQKPSRDICQRGTSLTIQCQVDSQVTMMFWYRQQPGQSLTLIATANQGSEATYESGFVIDKFPISRPNLTFSTLTVSNMSPEDSSIYLCSVEDHDRDYGYTFGSGTRLTVV.

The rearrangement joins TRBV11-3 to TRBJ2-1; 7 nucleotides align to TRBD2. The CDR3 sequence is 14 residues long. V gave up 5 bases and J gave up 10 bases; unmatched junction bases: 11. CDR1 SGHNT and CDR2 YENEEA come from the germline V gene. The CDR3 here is CASSVNSGFGEQFF. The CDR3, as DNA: TGTGCCAGCAGCGTCAATAGCGGGTTCGGGGAGCAGTTCTTC.

The CDR3 DNA is TGTGCCAGCAGCCCAAGCGAGGACAGGGCGGGCGAGCAGTACTTC. Translated: CASSPSEDRAGEQYF. The rearrangement joins TRBV9 to TRBJ2-7; 8 bases align to TRBD1. Germline values: CDR1 SGDLS, CDR2 YYNGEE. This CDR3 is 15 amino acids long. Trimming at V came to 4 bases and at J to 6 bases, leaving 12 bases not matched to a gene.

CDR3: CASSQESLPGGEQFF. The DNA for the CDR3 is TGTGCCAGCAGCCAAGAGTCCCTACCGGGCGGGGAGCAGTTCTTC. The chain joins TRBV4-2 to TRBJ2-1, with D possibly TRBD2 on 5 matching bases. The CDR3 consists of 15 residues. V gave up 0 bases and J gave up 10 bases, with 16 bases separating them. Germline CDR1 and CDR2: LGHNA and YNFKEQ.

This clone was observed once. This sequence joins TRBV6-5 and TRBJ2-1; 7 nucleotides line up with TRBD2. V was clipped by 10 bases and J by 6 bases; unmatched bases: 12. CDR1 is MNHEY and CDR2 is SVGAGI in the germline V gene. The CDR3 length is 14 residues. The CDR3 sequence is CATAMTAGSNEQFF. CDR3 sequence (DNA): TGTGCCACCGCTATGACAGCGGGAAGCAATGAGCAGTTCTTC.

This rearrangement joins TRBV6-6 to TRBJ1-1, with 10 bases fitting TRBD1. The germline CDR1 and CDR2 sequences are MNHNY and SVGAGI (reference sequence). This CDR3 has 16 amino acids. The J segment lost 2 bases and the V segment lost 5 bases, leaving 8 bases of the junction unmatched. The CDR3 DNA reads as TGTGCCAGCAGTAGACAGGGGGCAGGGGGAAACACTGAAGCTTTCTTT. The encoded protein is CASSRQGAGGNTEAFF.

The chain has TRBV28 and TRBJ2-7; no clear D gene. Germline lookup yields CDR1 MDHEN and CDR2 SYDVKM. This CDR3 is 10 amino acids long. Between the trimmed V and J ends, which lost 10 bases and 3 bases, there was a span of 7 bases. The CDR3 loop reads CATKSYEQYF. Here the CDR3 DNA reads TGTGCCACCAAAAGCTACGAGCAGTACTTC.

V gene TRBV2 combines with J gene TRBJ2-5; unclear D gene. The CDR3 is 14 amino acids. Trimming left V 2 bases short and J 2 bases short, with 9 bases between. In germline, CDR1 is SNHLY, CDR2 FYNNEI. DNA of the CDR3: TGTGCCAGCAGTGAATCCGGGCAGCAAGAGACCCAGTACTTC. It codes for CASSESGQQETQYF.

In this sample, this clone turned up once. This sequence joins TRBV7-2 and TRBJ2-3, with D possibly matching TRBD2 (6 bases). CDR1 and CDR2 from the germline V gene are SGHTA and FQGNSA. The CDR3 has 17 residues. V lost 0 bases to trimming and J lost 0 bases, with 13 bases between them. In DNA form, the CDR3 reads TGTGCCAGCAGCTTAGCCCTGAGGGGACTGAGCACAGATACGCAGTATTTT. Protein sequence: CASSLALRGLSTDTQYF.

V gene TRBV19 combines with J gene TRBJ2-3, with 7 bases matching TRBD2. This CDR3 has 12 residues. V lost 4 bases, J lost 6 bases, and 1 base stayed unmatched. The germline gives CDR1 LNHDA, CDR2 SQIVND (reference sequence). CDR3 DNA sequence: TGTGCCAGTAGTAATAGCGGGGATACGCAGTATTTT. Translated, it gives CASSNSGDTQYF.

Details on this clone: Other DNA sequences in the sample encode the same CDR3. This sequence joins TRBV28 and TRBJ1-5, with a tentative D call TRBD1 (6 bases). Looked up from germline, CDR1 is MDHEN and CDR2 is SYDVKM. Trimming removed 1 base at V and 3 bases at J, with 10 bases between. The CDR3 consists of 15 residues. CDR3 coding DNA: TGTGCCAGCAGTTTATCGGACAGTCTCAATCAGCCCCAGCATTTT. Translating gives CASSLSDSLNQPQHF.

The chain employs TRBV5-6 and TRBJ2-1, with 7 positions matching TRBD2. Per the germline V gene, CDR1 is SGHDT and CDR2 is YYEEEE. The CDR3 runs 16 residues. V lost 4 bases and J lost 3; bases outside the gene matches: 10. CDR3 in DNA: TGTGCCAGCAGCCCCGAGGGAGCGGGACTCTACAATGAGCAGTTCTTC. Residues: CASSPEGAGLYNEQFF.

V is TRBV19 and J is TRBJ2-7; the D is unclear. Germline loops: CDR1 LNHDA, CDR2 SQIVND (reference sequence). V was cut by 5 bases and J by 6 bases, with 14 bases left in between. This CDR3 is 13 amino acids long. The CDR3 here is CASSLGGQTEQYV. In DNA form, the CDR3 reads TGTGCCAGTAGTTTAGGTGGGCAAACCGAGCAGTACGTC.

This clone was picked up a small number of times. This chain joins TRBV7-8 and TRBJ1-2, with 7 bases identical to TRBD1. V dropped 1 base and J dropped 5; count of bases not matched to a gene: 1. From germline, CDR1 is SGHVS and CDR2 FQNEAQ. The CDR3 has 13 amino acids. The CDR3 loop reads CASSLGQGYGYTF. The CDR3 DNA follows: TGTGCCAGCAGCTTAGGACAGGGTTATGGCTACACCTTC.

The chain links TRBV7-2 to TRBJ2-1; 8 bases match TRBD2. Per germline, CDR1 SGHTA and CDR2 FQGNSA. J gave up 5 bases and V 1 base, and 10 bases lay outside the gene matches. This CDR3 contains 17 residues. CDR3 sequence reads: CASSLDVTAGAHNEQFF. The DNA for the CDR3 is TGTGCCAGCAGCTTAGATGTAACAGCGGGAGCCCACAATGAGCAGTTCTTC. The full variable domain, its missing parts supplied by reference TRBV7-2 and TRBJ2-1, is GAGVSQSPSNKVTEKGKDVELRCDPISGHTALYWYRQSLGQGLEFLIYFQGNSAPDKSGLPSDRFSAERTGGSVSTLTIQRTQQEDSAVYLCASSLDVTAGAHNEQFFGPGTRLTVL.

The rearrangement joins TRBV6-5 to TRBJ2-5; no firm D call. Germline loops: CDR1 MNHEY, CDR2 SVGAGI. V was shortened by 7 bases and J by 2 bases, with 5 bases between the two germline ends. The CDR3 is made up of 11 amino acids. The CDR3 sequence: CASKTQETQYF. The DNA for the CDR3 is TGTGCCAGCAAGACGCAAGAGACCCAGTACTTC.

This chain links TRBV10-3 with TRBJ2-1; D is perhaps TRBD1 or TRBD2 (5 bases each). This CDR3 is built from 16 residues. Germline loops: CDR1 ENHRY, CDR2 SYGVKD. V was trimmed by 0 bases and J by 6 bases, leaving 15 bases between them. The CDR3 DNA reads TGTGCCATCAGTGAGTCGGCCGGGGCGGTTGGCAATGAGCAGTTCTTC. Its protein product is CAISESAGAVGNEQFF.